These 17 T cell receptor beta chains were sequenced from one sample in a study of T-cell memory formation after mild COVID-19. Each CDR3 protein is one row after TCRdb ran MiXCR on the 5' RACE reads. The sample lists 300,000 to 350,000 distinct CDR3 sequences; under 15% were seen once. Material: PBMCs or a T cell subset sorted from them (not recorded which). The receptors come from a man between 18 and 29 years old who had mild COVID-19 (a few samples of this study predate the infection). Cell type and time point are not known.

The chain joins TRBV29-1 to TRBJ2-3; D remains unclear. The CDR3 is made up of 14 amino acids. Between the trimmed V and J ends, which lost 4 bases and 1 base, there was a span of 12 bases. Germline-derived CDR1 and CDR2 are SQVTM and ANQGSEA. The DNA of the CDR3 is TGCAGCGTTGTCGGCAGAAGTGGCACAGATACGCAGTATTTT. The encoded protein is CSVVGRSGTDTQYF.

The V gene is TRBV24-1, the J gene TRBJ2-3; D ambiguous. The ends were cut back, 5 bases at V and 3 bases at J, with 8 bases in the middle. The germline gives CDR1 KGHDR, CDR2 SFDVKD. This CDR3 contains 13 residues. CDR3 amino acids: CATSASVTDTQYF. The CDR3 DNA follows: TGTGCCACCAGTGCCTCGGTTACAGATACGCAGTATTTT.

The chain employs TRBV29-1 and TRBJ1-1; D might be TRBD1 (6 bases). CDR3 length equals 12 residues. CDR1 SQVTM and CDR2 ANQGSEA come from the germline V gene. Trimming left V 7 bases short and J 0 bases short, with 9 bases between. CDR3 loop: CSGRDMNTEAFF. CDR3 sequence (DNA): TGCAGCGGACGGGACATGAACACTGAAGCTTTCTTT.

This clonotype was counted a few times. The chain carries TRBV7-6 and TRBJ2-2; the match to TRBD1 covers 8 bases. Per the germline V gene, CDR1 is SGHVS and CDR2 is FNYEAQ. This CDR3 is built from 16 residues. V gave up 5 bases and J gave up 4 bases; unmatched junction bases: 9. The CDR3 DNA reads TGTGCCAGCAGCCAACCGGACAGGGTGGGCACCGGGGAGCTGTTTTTT. This gives the protein CASSQPDRVGTGELFF.

The chain links TRBV10-3 to TRBJ1-3, with D uncertain. The CDR3 extends over 14 amino acids. In germline, CDR1 is ENHRY, CDR2 SYGVKD. The V gene lost 6 bases and the J gene lost 2 bases, with 11 bases spanning the gap. The CDR3 loop is CAIRPLGTGNTIYF. The CDR3 DNA reads TGTGCCATCAGACCCCTCGGCACTGGAAACACCATATATTTT.

This clonotype has a handful of counts. The V gene is TRBV6-5, the J gene TRBJ2-2, with D unclear. V dropped 4 bases and J dropped 4 bases, with 13 bases sitting between them. This CDR3 is 15 amino acids long. Germline V gene data show CDR1 as MNHEY and CDR2 as SVGAGI. The CDR3: CASSFSKVVTGELFF. The CDR3 nucleotides read TGTGCCAGCAGTTTTTCGAAGGTAGTCACCGGGGAGCTGTTTTTT.

V usage is TRBV5-1 and J usage is TRBJ1-1, with 12 bases identical to TRBD1. The CDR3 has 17 residues. V was pared by 0 bases and J by 0 bases, with 3 bases of the junction left unmatched. In germline, CDR1 is SGHRS, CDR2 YFSETQ. CDR3 sequence: CASSLGDRGQMNTEAFF. CDR3 sequence (DNA): TGCGCCAGCAGCTTGGGGGACAGGGGGCAAATGAACACTGAAGCTTTCTTT.

The genes are TRBV20-1 and TRBJ2-7; 9 bases line up with TRBD1. Germline CDR1 DFQATT, CDR2 SNEGSKA (reference sequence). Germline trimming cut 6 bases from V and 2 bases from J; bases unmatched to any gene: 2. This CDR3 contains 12 residues. The CDR3 bases are TGCAGTGCGAGACAGGGGGCCTACGAGCAGTACTTC. This sequence encodes CSARQGAYEQYF.

This clonotype was seen only a few times. The V gene is TRBV24-1, the J gene TRBJ2-3; D is perhaps TRBD2 (7 bases). From germline, CDR1 is KGHDR and CDR2 SFDVKD. CDR3 length equals 15 residues. V lost 3 bases to trimming and J lost 0 bases, with 9 bases between them. This CDR3 reads CATSDRGASTDTQYF. For the CDR3, the DNA is TGTGCCACCAGTGATCGGGGGGCCAGCACAGATACGCAGTATTTT.

The sample holds a few counts of this clonotype. The genes are TRBV9 and TRBJ2-5; D call uncertain. The germline V gene encodes CDR1 SGDLS and CDR2 YYNGEE. This CDR3 comprises 15 residues. Trimming left V 5 bases short and J 5 bases short, with 19 bases between. The CDR3: CASSDPAGPWETQYF. CDR3 DNA sequence: TGTGCCAGCAGTGACCCGGCCGGGCCCTGGGAGACCCAGTACTTC. Filled out from reference TRBV9 and TRBJ2-5, the complete variable domain reads DSGVTQTPKHLITATGQRVTLRCSPRSGDLSVYWYQQSLDQGLQFLIQYYNGEERAKGNILERFSAQQFPDLHSELNLSSLELGDSALYFCASSDPAGPWETQYFGPGTRLLVL.

The rearrangement uses TRBV6-1 and TRBJ1-6; tentatively, D is TRBD1 (5 bases). This CDR3 spans 13 amino acids. From germline, CDR1 is MNHNS and CDR2 SASEGT. Trimming stripped 6 bases from V and 10 bases from J, with 13 bases between. The CDR3 is CASRRDGESPLHF. CDR3 DNA: TGTGCCAGCAGGCGGGACGGCGAATCACCCCTCCACTTT.

The chain recombines TRBV18 with TRBJ2-7; D perhaps matches TRBD1 (6 bases). Trimming stripped 6 bases from V and 4 bases from J, with 13 bases between. CDR1 and CDR2 (germline): KGHSH, LQKENI. The CDR3 spans 13 residues. The CDR3 is CASSVSGAYEQYF. CDR3 in DNA: TGTGCCAGCTCGGTCTCAGGGGCTTACGAGCAGTACTTC.

The sample holds a few counts of this clonotype. The gene calls are TRBV6-2 or TRBV6-3 and TRBJ1-2; TRBD1 is a possible D gene (5 bases). CDR1 and CDR2 from the germline V gene are MNHEY and SVGEGT. V lost 1 base to trimming and J lost 2 bases, with 5 bases between them. The CDR3 extends over 13 amino acids. In DNA, the CDR3 is TGTGCCAGCAGTTACTGGGGGAACTATGGCTACACCTTC. As protein: CASSYWGNYGYTF.

This clonotype was counted a few times. The V gene is TRBV7-9, the J gene TRBJ2-7, with D maybe TRBD1 (6 bases). The CDR3 spans 15 residues. Trimming left V 4 bases short and J 4 bases short, with 17 bases between. CDR1 and CDR2 (germline): SEHNR, FQNEAQ (reference sequence). CDR3 DNA: TGTGCCAGCAGCTACCCACGCACAGGGATTTACGAGCAGTACTTC. It yields the protein CASSYPRTGIYEQYF.

This chain links TRBV20-1 with TRBJ2-1; D unresolved. The CDR3 is 15 residues long. From germline, CDR1 is DFQATT and CDR2 SNEGSKA (reference sequence). V gave up 5 bases and J gave up 9 bases, with 23 bases separating them. CDR3 loop: CSADALPRSVSEQFF. As DNA, the CDR3 is TGCAGTGCTGACGCTCTACCACGATCCGTATCTGAGCAGTTCTTC.

V and J are TRBV7-9 and TRBJ1-4; D gene ambiguous. The germline V and J ends were trimmed by 0 bases and 5 bases, with 4 bases remaining between them. The V gene's germline CDR1 is SEHNR and CDR2 FQNEAQ (reference sequence). The CDR3 is 13 amino acids. The CDR3 protein is CASSLAHNEKLFF. DNA for the CDR3: TGTGCCAGCAGCTTAGCACACAATGAAAAACTGTTTTTT. Combining the CDR3 with reference TRBV7-9 and TRBJ1-4 gives the whole variable domain DTGVSQNPRHKITKRGQNVTFRCDPISEHNRLYWYRQTLGQGPEFLTYFQNEAQLEKSRLLSDRFSAERPKGSFSTLEIQRTEQGDSAMYLCASSLAHNEKLFFGSGTQLSVL.

The chain joins TRBV28 to TRBJ2-7, with a possible D match to TRBD2 (6 bases). The CDR3 sequence is 15 residues long. Germline V gene lookup returns CDR1 MDHEN and CDR2 SYDVKM. Trimming pared 4 bases from V and 2 bases from J, leaving 15 bases between. The CDR3 loop is CASSSIKLAPYEQYV. The CDR3 DNA reads TGTGCCAGCAGTTCTATAAAACTAGCCCCCTACGAGCAGTACGTC.